Listed below are T cell receptor beta chains from one sample, sequenced in a study of cytomegalovirus exposure and HLA in healthy donors. Using immunoSEQ multiplex PCR, the repertoire was profiled, and TCRdb retains in-frame clones only, with some absent. Here the sample spans around 91,000 clones, 85% to 95% being singletons. Sequencing was performed on PBMCs. The receptors shown here come from a woman in her 30s in good health and CMV-seropositive. CDR3s include the opening cysteine and the closing phenylalanine or tryptophan. The listing skips clone size in some rows; elsewhere it reads once, few, many or a size class.

len	abundance	v_gene	j_gene	CDR3aa
15	NA	TRBV14	TRBJ2-3	CASSQAAGYTDTQYF
17	NA	TRBV5-8	TRBJ1-2	CASSFGLTGGAFYGYTF
14	NA	TRBV27	TRBJ2-5	CASSYGHLQETQYF
17	many	TRBV5-6	TRBJ2-5	CASTTTGSGALGETQYF
16	NA	TRBV5-1	TRBJ2-3	CASSLLSSGRTDTQYF
20	NA	TRBV30	TRBJ2-7	CAWKKSRGLANFQGPYEQYF
16	once	TRBV18	TRBJ2-5	CASSPTRRTVQETQYF
16	NA	TRBV18	TRBJ2-7	CASSPKQTSGSYEQYF
15	NA	TRBV5-4	TRBJ2-4	CASSFSSGSGNIQYF
13	NA	TRBV27	TRBJ1-2	CASSPLPDYGYTF
16	NA	TRBV9	TRBJ2-3	CASSVVPTGTTDTQYF
15	NA	TRBV19	TRBJ1-5	CASSTDRGIYQPQHF
13	NA	TRBV19	TRBJ2-7	CASSKGLAYEQYF
14	NA	TRBV27	TRBJ2-4	CASSPVVAKNIQYF
15	NA	TRBV5-1	TRBJ2-7	CASSLTSANLYEQYF
14	NA	TRBV30	TRBJ2-1	CAWRGLAEYNEQFF
18	NA	TRBV28	TRBJ2-2	CASSSPGLAGVDTGELFF
13	NA	TRBV12-5	TRBJ2-5	CASGPGTTETQYF
14	NA	TRBV6-5	TRBJ1-4	CASRTSTGDEKLFF
14	NA	TRBV25-1	TRBJ1-5	CASRAAGQGKPQHF
11	few	TRBV20-1	TRBJ1-1	CSAPSNTEAFF
16	NA	TRBV19	TRBJ2-2	CASKAPGTGPAGELFF
14	once	TRBV6-1	TRBJ1-1	CASSADWGLTEAFF
15	NA	TRBV28	TRBJ2-1	CASSLSLAGGDEQFF
14	NA	TRBV19	TRBJ1-5	CASSRTGGNQPQHF
15	NA	TRBV5-4	TRBJ1-2	CASGLTGGTNYGYTF
14	few	TRBV7-2	TRBJ2-7	CASSLGGNRYEQYF
14	NA	TRBV6-4	TRBJ2-7	CASSVLAGPLEQYF
16	NA	TRBV28	TRBJ2-3	CASSPRLASVTDTQYF